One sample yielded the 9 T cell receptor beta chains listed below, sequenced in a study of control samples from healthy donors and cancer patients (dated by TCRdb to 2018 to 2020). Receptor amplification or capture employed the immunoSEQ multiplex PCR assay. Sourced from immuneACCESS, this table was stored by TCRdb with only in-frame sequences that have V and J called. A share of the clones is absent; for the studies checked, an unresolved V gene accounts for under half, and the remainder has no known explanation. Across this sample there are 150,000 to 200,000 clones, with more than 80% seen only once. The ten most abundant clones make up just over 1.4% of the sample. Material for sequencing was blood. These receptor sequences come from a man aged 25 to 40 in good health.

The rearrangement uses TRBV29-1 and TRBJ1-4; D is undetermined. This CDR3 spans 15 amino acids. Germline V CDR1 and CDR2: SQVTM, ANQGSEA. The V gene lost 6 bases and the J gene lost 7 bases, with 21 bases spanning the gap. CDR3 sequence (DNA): TGCAGCGTGGAGGAGGTGGGGAGGATAGGTGAAAAACTGTTTTTT. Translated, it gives CSVEEVGRIGEKLFF.

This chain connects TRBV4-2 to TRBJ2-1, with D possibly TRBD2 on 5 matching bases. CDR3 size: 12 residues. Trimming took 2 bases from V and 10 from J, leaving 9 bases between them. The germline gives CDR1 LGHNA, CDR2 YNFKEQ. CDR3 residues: CASSQRASEQFF. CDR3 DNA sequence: TGTGCCAGCAGCCAAAGGGCTAGCGAGCAGTTCTTC.

The CDR3: CASSLAEQGNSPLHF. For the CDR3, the DNA is TGCGCCAGCAGCTTGGCCGAACAGGGTAATTCACCCCTCCACTTT. The rearrangement joins TRBV5-1 to TRBJ1-6, with D maybe TRBD1 (6 bases). The CDR3 sequence is 15 residues long. Germline assignment: CDR1 SGHRS and CDR2 YFSETQ. The V end lost 0 bases, the J end lost 6 bases, and 10 bases lay between the germline ends.

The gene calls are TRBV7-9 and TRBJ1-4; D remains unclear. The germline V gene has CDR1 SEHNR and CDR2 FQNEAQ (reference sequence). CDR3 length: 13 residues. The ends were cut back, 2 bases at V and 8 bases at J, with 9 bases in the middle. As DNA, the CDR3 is TGTGCCAGCAGCTTACTTACCGGGGAAAAACTGTTTTTT. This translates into CASSLLTGEKLFF.

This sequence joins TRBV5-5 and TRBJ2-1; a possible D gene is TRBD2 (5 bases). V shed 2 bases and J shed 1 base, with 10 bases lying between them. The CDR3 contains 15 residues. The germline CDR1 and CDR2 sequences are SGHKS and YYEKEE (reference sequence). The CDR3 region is CASSFVLGSYNEQFF. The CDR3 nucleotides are TGTGCCAGCAGCTTCGTACTAGGGTCCTACAATGAGCAGTTCTTC.

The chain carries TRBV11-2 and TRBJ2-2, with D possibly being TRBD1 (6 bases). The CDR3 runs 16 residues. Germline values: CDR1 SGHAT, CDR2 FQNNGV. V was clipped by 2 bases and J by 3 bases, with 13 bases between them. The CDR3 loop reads CASSLSGRGYTGELFF. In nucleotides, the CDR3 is TGTGCCAGCAGCTTAAGTGGCAGGGGCTACACCGGGGAGCTGTTTTTT.

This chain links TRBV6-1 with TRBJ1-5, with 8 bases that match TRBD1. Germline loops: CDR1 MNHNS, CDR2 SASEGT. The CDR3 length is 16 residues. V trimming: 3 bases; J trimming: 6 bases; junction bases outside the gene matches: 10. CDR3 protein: CASSDTDRAGGQPQHF. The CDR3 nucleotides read TGTGCCAGCAGTGATACGGACAGGGCGGGGGGTCAGCCCCAGCATTTT.

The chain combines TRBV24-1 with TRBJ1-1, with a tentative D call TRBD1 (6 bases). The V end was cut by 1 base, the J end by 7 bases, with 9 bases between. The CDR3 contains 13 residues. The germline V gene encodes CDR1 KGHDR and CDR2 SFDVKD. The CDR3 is CATSDLGQYEAFF. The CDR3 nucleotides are TGTGCCACCAGTGATTTAGGACAGTATGAAGCTTTCTTT.

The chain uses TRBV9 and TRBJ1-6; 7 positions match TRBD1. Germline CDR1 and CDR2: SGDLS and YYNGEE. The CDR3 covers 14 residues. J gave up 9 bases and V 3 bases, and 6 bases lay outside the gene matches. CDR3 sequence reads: CASSAEGAGSPLHF. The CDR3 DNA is TGTGCCAGCAGCGCGGAGGGGGCAGGTTCACCCCTCCACTTT.